One and the same sample provided the 30 T cell receptor beta chains below, sequenced in a study of blood T cell repertoires in COVID-19. This table comes from immunoSEQ multiplex PCR, and its TCRdb copy is limited to in-frame clones, with some not included. This table holds 300,000 to 350,000 clones, 87% found once. The sample was PBMCs or T cells enriched from blood (not recorded which). Every receptor here comes from a young woman who had recovered from COVID-19.

The chain combines TRBV14 with TRBJ1-3; the D is unclear. V was shortened by 1 base and J by 4 bases, with 11 bases between the two germline ends. The CDR3 consists of 15 residues. Germline-derived CDR1 and CDR2 are SGHDN and FVKESK. The CDR3 nucleotides are TGTGCCAGCAGCCAAGTCCAGGCTCCAGGAAACACCATATATTTT. Residues: CASSQVQAPGNTIYF.

V is TRBV11-3 and J is TRBJ2-2; 7 bases are shared with TRBD1. The CDR3 covers 16 residues. V gave up 5 bases and J gave up 5 bases; unmatched junction bases: 11. Germline CDR1 and CDR2: SGHNT and YENEEA. The CDR3 reads CASSQGQLGRTGELFF. CDR3 nucleotide sequence: TGTGCCAGCAGCCAGGGACAGCTCGGAAGAACCGGGGAGCTGTTTTTT.

V usage is TRBV7-9 and J usage is TRBJ1-1; D is unclear. With 1 base removed from V and 13 bases from J, the gap between germline ends came to 10 bases. The germline V gene has CDR1 SEHNR and CDR2 FQNEAQ (reference sequence). The CDR3 spans 11 residues. The CDR3, as DNA: TGTGCCAGCAGCTTAGGGGAGCCCTATTTCTTT. Translating it yields CASSLGEPYFF.

The chain has TRBV28 and TRBJ2-7; 7 nucleotides align to TRBD1. The CDR3 spans 18 residues. Trimming took 3 bases from V and 1 from J; bases not matched to a gene: 15. Germline loops: CDR1 MDHEN, CDR2 SYDVKM. The CDR3 spells CASSFIQGSKVGSYEQYF. CDR3 nucleotides: TGTGCCAGCAGTTTTATACAGGGGAGTAAGGTCGGGTCCTACGAGCAGTACTTC.

In its sample, this clone was seen a few times. Here the CDR3 DNA reads TGTGCCAGCAGTGATGAGGTTAGGGAAGCTTTCTTT. Translating gives CASSDEVREAFF. This rearrangement joins TRBV6-1 to TRBJ1-1; D not resolved. The ends were cut back, 3 bases at V and 8 bases at J, with 10 bases in the middle. The CDR3 covers 12 residues. The V gene's germline CDR1 is MNHNS and CDR2 SASEGT.

J is TRBJ1-2 and V is TRBV7-9; 8 positions match TRBD1. CDR1 is SEHNR, CDR2 FQNEAQ, per germline (reference sequence). After removal of 3 bases from V and 7 bases from J, the junction contained 22 bases not matched to a gene. This CDR3 is built from 19 residues. The CDR3 DNA sequence: TGTGCCAGCAGCTTCATCGGCGAAAGTACCGGGACAGGATATGCTGGCTACACCTTC. It yields the protein CASSFIGESTGTGYAGYTF.

The DNA of the CDR3 is TGTGCCAGCAGCCAAGCAACAGCTAACTATGGCTACACCTTC. Its translation is CASSQATANYGYTF. The V gene is TRBV3-1 (or the pseudogene TRBV3-2), the J gene TRBJ1-2, with D unclear. The CDR3 loop spans 14 amino acids. Per germline, CDR1 LGHDT and CDR2 YNNKEL (reference sequence). Trimming shortened V by 1 base and J by 0 bases, and 6 bases separated the two germline ends.

V usage is TRBV12-5 and J usage is TRBJ2-5; no definite D call. Looked up from germline, CDR1 is LGHNT and CDR2 is FRNRAP. The CDR3 is 13 residues long. V shed 0 bases and J shed 2 bases, with 4 bases lying between them. CDR3: CASGLVRQETQYF. The DNA of the CDR3 is TGTGCTAGTGGTTTGGTACGGCAAGAGACCCAGTACTTC.

J is TRBJ2-2 and V is TRBV24-1; TRBD1 might be the D (5 bases). V was clipped by 3 bases and J by 0 bases, with 13 bases between them. Germline CDR1 is KGHDR and CDR2 is SFDVKD. This CDR3 comprises 17 residues. CDR3 in amino acids: CATSDDPGFSNTGELFF. CDR3 nucleotide sequence: TGTGCCACCAGTGATGACCCAGGGTTTTCGAACACCGGGGAGCTGTTTTTT.

The V and J genes are TRBV7-6 and TRBJ2-6, with no clear D. There are 16 residues in the CDR3. In germline, CDR1 is SGHVS, CDR2 FNYEAQ. Trimming removed 0 bases from V and 0 bases from J, with 6 bases in between. In DNA form, the CDR3 reads TGTGCCAGCAGCTTAGCTGCGCACTCTGGGGCCAACGTCCTGACTTTC. Protein: CASSLAAHSGANVLTF.

The gene calls are TRBV28 and TRBJ2-2; no clear D gene. In germline, CDR1 is MDHEN, CDR2 SYDVKM. The V end was cut by 3 bases, the J end by 0 bases, with 8 bases between. This CDR3 is built from 15 residues. This CDR3 reads CASSFHSSNTGELFF. The CDR3 DNA is TGTGCCAGCAGTTTTCACAGTTCGAACACCGGGGAGCTGTTTTTT.

This chain joins TRBV28 and TRBJ1-5; no firm D call. This CDR3 contains 14 residues. Trimming took 9 bases from V and 4 from J, leaving 16 bases between them. The germline CDR1 and CDR2 sequences are MDHEN and SYDVKM. CDR3 in amino acids: CASGILSANQPQHF. CDR3 DNA sequence: TGTGCCAGTGGAATCCTCAGCGCAAATCAGCCCCAGCATTTT.

This rearrangement joins TRBV11-3 to TRBJ2-5; maybe TRBD2 (6 bases). V was pared by 5 bases and J by 4 bases, with 17 bases between. CDR1 is SGHNT and CDR2 is YENEEA in the germline V gene. This CDR3 region has 15 residues. CDR3 sequence (DNA): TGTGCCAGCAGCCCGGGACTCCACGGGAGAGAGACCCAGTACTTC. Protein: CASSPGLHGRETQYF.

This rearrangement joins TRBV30 to TRBJ1-3, with a tentative D call TRBD1 (5 bases). Trimming cost V 5 bases and J 0 bases, with 8 bases left between them. CDR1 and CDR2 from the germline V gene are GTSNPN and SVGIG (reference sequence). The CDR3 is 13 residues long. The CDR3 DNA is TGTGCCTGGGACAGAAACTCTGGAAACACCATATATTTT. Translating it yields CAWDRNSGNTIYF.

This clone was picked up one time. The J gene is TRBJ1-4, the V gene TRBV28, with 8 bases aligning to TRBD1. The V gene end was trimmed by 4 bases and the J gene end by 4 bases; junction bases not matched to a gene: 5. The CDR3 has 15 residues. The V gene's germline CDR1 is MDHEN and CDR2 SYDVKM. The DNA for the CDR3 is TGTGCCAGCAGTTCACGGACAGGGTTTAATGAAAAACTGTTTTTT. Residues: CASSSRTGFNEKLFF. Full variable domain (missing parts from reference TRBV28 and TRBJ1-4): DVKVTQSSRYLVKRTGEKVFLECVQDMDHENMFWYRQDPGLGLRLIYFSYDVKMKEKGDIPEGYSVSREKKERFSLILESASTNQTSMYLCASSSRTGFNEKLFFGSGTQLSVL.

The rearrangement uses TRBV3-1 (or the pseudogene TRBV3-2) and TRBJ2-3; 7 nucleotides match TRBD1. The CDR3 runs to 15 residues. Per germline, CDR1 LGHDT and CDR2 YNNKEL (reference sequence). The trim removed 1 base at V and 3 bases at J, leaving 4 bases unmatched. CDR3 DNA: TGTGCCAGCAGCCAAGCGGGACAGCTTACAGATACGCAGTATTTT. It yields the protein CASSQAGQLTDTQYF.

This rearrangement joins TRBV18 to TRBJ1-6; weak D call: TRBD1 (6 bases). Germline V gene data show CDR1 as KGHSH and CDR2 as LQKENI. This CDR3 has 16 residues. Trimming shortened V by 1 base and J by 4 bases, and 11 bases separated the two germline ends. The CDR3 region has the DNA TGTGCCAGCTCACCACAGGGGGAGCGTTATAATTCACCCCTCCACTTT. It translates to CASSPQGERYNSPLHF.

This chain connects TRBV19 to TRBJ1-2, with a possible D match to TRBD1 (6 bases). CDR1 LNHDA and CDR2 SQIVND come from the germline V gene (reference sequence). Trimming shortened V by 10 bases and J by 8 bases, and 26 bases separated the two germline ends. There are 15 residues in the CDR3. The CDR3 sequence: CAIPNPPGQRSGYTF. The CDR3 region has the DNA TGTGCCATCCCTAACCCCCCTGGACAGCGGTCAGGCTACACCTTC.

The J gene is TRBJ2-2, the V gene TRBV7-2; weak D call: TRBD2 (5 bases). This CDR3 is 17 amino acids long. Germline V CDR1 and CDR2: SGHTA, FQGNSA. Trimming pared 3 bases from V and 4 bases from J, leaving 18 bases between. In DNA form, the CDR3 reads TGTGCCAGCAGCTTTCCCGGCGGGTCGGGTGGCACCGGGGAGCTGTTTTTT. This gives the protein CASSFPGGSGGTGELFF.

The chain combines TRBV5-5 with TRBJ2-7; D may be TRBD2 (5 bases). Germline V lookup: CDR1 SGHKS, CDR2 YYEKEE (reference sequence). The V and J ends lost 4 bases and 2 bases respectively, with 13 bases between them. The CDR3 spans 14 residues. The CDR3: CASSQQTGTYEQYF. The CDR3 DNA reads TGTGCCAGCAGCCAGCAGACCGGGACCTACGAGCAGTACTTC.

CDR3 loop: CASSQGQHYEQYF. CDR3 in DNA: TGTGCCAGCAGCCAAGGACAGCACTACGAGCAGTACTTC. The chain is built from TRBV7-8 and TRBJ2-7, with TRBD1 as a possible D gene (6 bases). The V gene lost 5 bases and the J gene lost 3 bases, with 11 bases spanning the gap. Germline V gene lookup returns CDR1 SGHVS and CDR2 FQNEAQ. There are 13 residues in the CDR3.

The genes are TRBV11-2 and TRBJ2-1, with 7 bases lining up with TRBD2. Germline CDR1 SGHAT, CDR2 FQNNGV. CDR3 length: 15 residues. Germline trimming cut 3 bases from V and 3 bases from J; bases unmatched to any gene: 5. CDR3 protein: CASSFVGGIYNEQFF. The CDR3 DNA reads as TGTGCCAGCAGCTTCGTCGGGGGGATCTACAATGAGCAGTTCTTC.

The chain is built from TRBV4-3 and TRBJ1-4; 8 bases fit TRBD1. Per germline, CDR1 LGHNA and CDR2 YSLEER. The CDR3 runs to 15 residues. J was trimmed by 11 bases and V by 0 bases; bases with no gene match: 8. This CDR3 reads CASSQDQGAAGKLFF. CDR3 nucleotides: TGCGCCAGCAGCCAAGATCAGGGGGCCGCGGGCAAACTGTTTTTT.

The V call is TRBV30, the J call TRBJ2-7; the D gene is possibly TRBD2 (6 bases). Germline CDR1 is GTSNPN and CDR2 is SVGIG (reference sequence). V was shortened by 0 bases and J by 4 bases, with 19 bases between the two germline ends. This CDR3 has 16 residues. The CDR3 reads CAWSVRPGGNPYEQYF. The CDR3 nucleotides are TGTGCCTGGAGTGTACGCCCTGGCGGGAATCCGTACGAGCAGTACTTC.

The V call is TRBV10-3, the J call TRBJ1-3; possibly TRBD1 for D (6 bases). This CDR3 spans 16 amino acids. CDR1 and CDR2 from the germline V gene are ENHRY and SYGVKD. The V gene lost 0 bases and the J gene lost 4 bases, with 13 bases spanning the gap. CDR3 sequence (DNA): TGTGCCATCAGTGAGTCGGGCGGGGGGCTCGGAAACACCATATATTTT. The encoded protein is CAISESGGGLGNTIYF.

This clone came up once. DNA for the CDR3: TGTGCCAGCAGCTTAGCGAGGGACAGGTACACAGATACGCAGTATTTT. As protein: CASSLARDRYTDTQYF. This chain joins TRBV7-2 and TRBJ2-3, with 8 bases matching TRBD1. The CDR3 has 16 residues. CDR1 and CDR2 from the germline V gene are SGHTA and FQGNSA. The ends lost 0 bases at V and 2 bases at J; junction bases unmatched: 4.

V usage is TRBV28 and J usage is TRBJ2-7; no reliable D call. The CDR3 contains 14 residues. The V end was cut by 10 bases, the J end by 3 bases, with 19 bases between. From germline, CDR1 is MDHEN and CDR2 SYDVKM. CDR3 sequence: CATRPGQAYYEQYF. Written as DNA, the CDR3 is TGTGCCACACGACCTGGGCAGGCCTACTACGAGCAGTACTTC.

This clone has only one observation. V is TRBV30 and J is TRBJ1-5; D gene ambiguous. This CDR3 contains 14 residues. Trimming removed 1 base at V and 6 bases at J, with 13 bases between. Germline values: CDR1 GTSNPN, CDR2 SVGIG (reference sequence). The CDR3: CAWSARSGGQPQHF. The CDR3 DNA reads TGTGCCTGGAGTGCTAGGTCAGGAGGTCAGCCCCAGCATTTT.

The chain is built from TRBV5-1 and TRBJ1-6; TRBD1 matches 8 bases. The J segment lost 7 bases and the V segment lost 1 base, leaving 7 bases of the junction unmatched. Looked up from germline, CDR1 is SGHRS and CDR2 is YFSETQ. The CDR3 spans 16 residues. The CDR3 sequence: CASSLTLDRANSPLHF. For the CDR3, the DNA is TGCGCCAGCAGCTTGACTCTGGACAGGGCAAATTCACCCCTCCACTTT. The variable domain in full, completed from reference TRBV5-1 and TRBJ1-6, reads KAGVTQTPRYLIKTRGQQVTLSCSPISGHRSVSWYQQTPGQGLQFLFEYFSETQRNKGNFPGRFSGRQFSNSRSEMNVSTLELGDSALYLCASSLTLDRANSPLHFGNGTRLTVT.

This clone was detected only once. The chain uses TRBV15 and TRBJ1-1; D unclear. CDR1 and CDR2 from the germline V gene are LNHNV and YYDKDF (reference sequence). The CDR3 is 12 residues long. Trimming stripped 1 base from V and 6 bases from J, with 6 bases between. Here the CDR3 DNA reads TGTGCCACCAGCAGAGGGTCGGCTGAAGCTTTCTTT. This gives the protein CATSRGSAEAFF.